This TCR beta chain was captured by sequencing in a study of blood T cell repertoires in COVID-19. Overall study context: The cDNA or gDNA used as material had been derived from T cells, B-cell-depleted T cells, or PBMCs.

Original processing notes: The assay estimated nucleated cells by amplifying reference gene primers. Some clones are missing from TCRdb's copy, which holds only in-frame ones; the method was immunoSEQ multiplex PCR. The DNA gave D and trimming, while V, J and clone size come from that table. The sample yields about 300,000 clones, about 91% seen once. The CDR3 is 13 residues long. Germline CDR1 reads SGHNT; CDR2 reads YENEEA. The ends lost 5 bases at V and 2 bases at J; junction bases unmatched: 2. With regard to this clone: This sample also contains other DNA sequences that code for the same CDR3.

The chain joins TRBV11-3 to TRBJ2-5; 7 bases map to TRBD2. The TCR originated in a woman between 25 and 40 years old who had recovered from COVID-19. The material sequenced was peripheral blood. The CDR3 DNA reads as TGTGCCAGCAGCCGGGGGGTGCAAGAGACCCAGTACTTC. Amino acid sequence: CASSRGVQETQYF.